This T cell receptor (beta chain) is drawn from a study of T cell changes during pregnancy in multiple sclerosis (dated by TCRdb to between 2019 and 2020). Context from the whole study: In women with multiple sclerosis, the researchers looked at how the T cell repertoire shifted as pregnancy progressed.

The library came from the immunoSEQ multiplex PCR assay. TCRdb's version of the immuneACCESS table is confined to in-frame rearrangements and falls short of the full clone set. An unresolved V gene accounts for under half of the shortfall where checked; the remainder is of unknown origin. Counted in this sample were 75,000 to 95,000 clones; about 89% of them appeared once. The ten largest make up around 0.96% of the sample. This clone has more than one count but fewer than ten. Its antigen specificity is not known. Base qualities are missing; no much larger clone stands one base away. The germline V gene (reference sequence) provides CDR1 LNHDA and CDR2 SQIVND. V is shortened by 4 bases, J by 5 bases, and the region joining them spans 14 bases. Including the terminal cysteine and phenylalanine, the CDR3 comprises 14 residues. This entry keeps only the CDR3 DNA: 42 bases, framed from base 1.

The sequence links TRBV19 to TRBJ1-1; TRBD1 is a weak D gene call, 6 bases matching. This clonotype was sampled from a female donor in good health, enrolled as a control in a pregnancy study. The input for sequencing was peripheral blood, taken in the first trimester of pregnancy. The CDR3 reads CASSSGRGGTEAFF. The base sequence is TGTGCCAGTAGTAGCGGCAGGGGAGGGACTGAAGCTTTCTTT.